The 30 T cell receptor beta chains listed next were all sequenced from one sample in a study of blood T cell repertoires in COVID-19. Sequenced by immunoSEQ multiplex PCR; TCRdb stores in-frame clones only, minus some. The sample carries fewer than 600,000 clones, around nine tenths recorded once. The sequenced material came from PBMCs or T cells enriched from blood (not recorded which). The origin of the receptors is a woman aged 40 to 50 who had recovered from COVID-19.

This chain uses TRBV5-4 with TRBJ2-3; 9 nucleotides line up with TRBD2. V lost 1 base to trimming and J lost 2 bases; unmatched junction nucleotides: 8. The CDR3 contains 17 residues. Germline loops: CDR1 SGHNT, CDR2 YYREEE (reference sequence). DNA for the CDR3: TGTGCCAGCAGCTTGTCCCCAGCGGGAGGCAACACAGATACGCAGTATTTT. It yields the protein CASSLSPAGGNTDTQYF. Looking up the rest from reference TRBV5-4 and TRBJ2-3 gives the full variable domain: ETGVTQSPTHLIKTRGQQVTLRCSSQSGHNTVSWYQQALGQGPQFIFQYYREEENGRGNFPPRFSGLQFPNYSSELNVNALELDDSALYLCASSLSPAGGNTDTQYFGPGTRLTVL.

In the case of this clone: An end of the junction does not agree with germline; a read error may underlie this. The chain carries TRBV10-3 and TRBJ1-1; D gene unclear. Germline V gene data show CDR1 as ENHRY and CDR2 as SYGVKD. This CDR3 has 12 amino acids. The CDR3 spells CAIGENFAEAFF. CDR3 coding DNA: TGTGCCATCGGTGAAAATTTCGCTGAAGCTTTCTTT.

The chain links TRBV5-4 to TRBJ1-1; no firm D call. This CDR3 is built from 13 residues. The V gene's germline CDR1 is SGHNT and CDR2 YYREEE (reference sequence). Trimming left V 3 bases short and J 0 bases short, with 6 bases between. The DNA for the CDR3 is TGTGCCAGCAGCTCCGAGTTGAACACTGAAGCTTTCTTT. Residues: CASSSELNTEAFF.

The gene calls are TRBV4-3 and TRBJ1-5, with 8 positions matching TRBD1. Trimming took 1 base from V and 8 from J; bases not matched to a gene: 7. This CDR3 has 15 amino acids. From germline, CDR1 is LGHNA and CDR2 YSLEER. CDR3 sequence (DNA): TGCGCCAGCAGCCAAGGATCAGGGGGCTTTGAGCCCCAGCATTTT. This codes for CASSQGSGGFEPQHF.

In DNA form, the CDR3 reads TGTGCCAGCAGCTTACGGACTTCGAACTCTGGAAACACCATATATTTT. Residues: CASSLRTSNSGNTIYF. The chain combines TRBV7-2 with TRBJ1-3; D is unclear. Trimming removed 2 bases from V and 0 bases from J, with 11 bases in between. Germline V gives CDR1 SGHTA, CDR2 FQGNSA. The CDR3 consists of 16 residues.

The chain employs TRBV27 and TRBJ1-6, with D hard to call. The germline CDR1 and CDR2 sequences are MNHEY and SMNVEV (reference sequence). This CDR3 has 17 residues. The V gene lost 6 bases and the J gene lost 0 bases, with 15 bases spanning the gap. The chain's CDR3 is CASSEEAFSSYNSPLHF. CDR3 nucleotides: TGTGCCAGCAGCGAAGAGGCATTTAGCTCCTATAATTCACCCCTCCACTTT.

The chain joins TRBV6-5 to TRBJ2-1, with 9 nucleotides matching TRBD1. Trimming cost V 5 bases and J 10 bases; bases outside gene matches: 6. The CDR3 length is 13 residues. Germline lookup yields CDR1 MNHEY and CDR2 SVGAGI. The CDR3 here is CASSRTGGNEQFF. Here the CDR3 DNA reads TGTGCCAGCAGTCGCACAGGGGGCAACGAGCAGTTCTTC.

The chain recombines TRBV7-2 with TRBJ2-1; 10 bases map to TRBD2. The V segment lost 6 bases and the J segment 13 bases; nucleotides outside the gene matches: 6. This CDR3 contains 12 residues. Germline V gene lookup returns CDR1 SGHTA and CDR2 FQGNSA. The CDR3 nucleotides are TGTGCCAGCAGAGGACTAGCGGCGCTACAGTTCTTC. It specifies CASRGLAALQFF.

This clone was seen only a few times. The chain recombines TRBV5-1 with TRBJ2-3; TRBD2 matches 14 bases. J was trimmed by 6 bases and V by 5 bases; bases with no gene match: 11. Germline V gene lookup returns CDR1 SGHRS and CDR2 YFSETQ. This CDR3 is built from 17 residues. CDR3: CASRLGTSGRVADTQYF. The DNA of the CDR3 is TGCGCCAGCAGACTAGGGACTAGCGGGAGAGTGGCGGATACGCAGTATTTT.

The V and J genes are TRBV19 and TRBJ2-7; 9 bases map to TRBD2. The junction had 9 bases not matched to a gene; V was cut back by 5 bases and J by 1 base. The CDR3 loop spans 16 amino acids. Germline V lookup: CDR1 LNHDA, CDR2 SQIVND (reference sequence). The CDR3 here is CASSWLAGPSSYEQYF. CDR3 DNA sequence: TGTGCCAGTAGTTGGCTAGCGGGGCCCTCTTCCTACGAGCAGTACTTC.

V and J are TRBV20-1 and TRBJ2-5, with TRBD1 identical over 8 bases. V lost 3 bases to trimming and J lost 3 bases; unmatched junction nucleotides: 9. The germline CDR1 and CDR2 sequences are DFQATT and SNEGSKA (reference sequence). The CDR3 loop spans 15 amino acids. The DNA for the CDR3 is TGCAGTGCTAGTACGAGGACAGGGCTCGAAGAGACCCAGTACTTC. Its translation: CSASTRTGLEETQYF.

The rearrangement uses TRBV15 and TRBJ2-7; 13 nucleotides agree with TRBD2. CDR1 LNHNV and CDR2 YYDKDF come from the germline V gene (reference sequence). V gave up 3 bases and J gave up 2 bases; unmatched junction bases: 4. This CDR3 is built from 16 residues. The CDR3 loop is CATSSGTSGATYEQYF. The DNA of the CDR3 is TGTGCCACCAGCAGTGGGACTAGCGGGGCCACCTACGAGCAGTACTTC. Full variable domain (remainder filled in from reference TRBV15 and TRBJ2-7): DAMVIQNPRYQVTQFGKPVTLSCSQTLNHNVMYWYQQKSSQAPKLLFHYYDKDFNNEADTPDNFQSRRPNTSFCFLDIRSPGLGDTAMYLCATSSGTSGATYEQYFGPGTRLTVT.

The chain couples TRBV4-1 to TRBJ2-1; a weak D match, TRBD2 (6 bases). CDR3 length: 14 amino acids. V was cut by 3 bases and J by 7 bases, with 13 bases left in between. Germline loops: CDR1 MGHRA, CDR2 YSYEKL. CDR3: CASSHPLARNEQFF. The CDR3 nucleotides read TGCGCCAGCAGCCATCCACTAGCTCGAAATGAGCAGTTCTTC.

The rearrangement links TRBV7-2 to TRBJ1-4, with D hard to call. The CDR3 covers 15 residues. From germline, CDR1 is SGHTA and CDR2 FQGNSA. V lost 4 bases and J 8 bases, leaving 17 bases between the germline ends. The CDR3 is CASSWNRAGGEKLFF. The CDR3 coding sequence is TGTGCCAGCAGCTGGAATCGTGCAGGCGGGGAAAAACTGTTTTTT.

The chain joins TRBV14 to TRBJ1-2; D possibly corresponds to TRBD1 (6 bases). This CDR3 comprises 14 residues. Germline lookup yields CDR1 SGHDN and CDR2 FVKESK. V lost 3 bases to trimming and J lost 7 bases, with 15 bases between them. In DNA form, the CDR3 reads TGTGCCAGCAGCCAGCCGGGGGGGGCTGGTGGCTACACCTTC. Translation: CASSQPGGAGGYTF.

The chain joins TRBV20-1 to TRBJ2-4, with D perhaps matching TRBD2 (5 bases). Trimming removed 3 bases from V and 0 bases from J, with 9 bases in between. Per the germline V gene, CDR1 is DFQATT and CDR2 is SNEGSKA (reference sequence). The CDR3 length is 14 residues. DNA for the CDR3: TGCAGTGCTAGTCTTGCGGGAGCCAAAAACATTCAGTACTTC. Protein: CSASLAGAKNIQYF.

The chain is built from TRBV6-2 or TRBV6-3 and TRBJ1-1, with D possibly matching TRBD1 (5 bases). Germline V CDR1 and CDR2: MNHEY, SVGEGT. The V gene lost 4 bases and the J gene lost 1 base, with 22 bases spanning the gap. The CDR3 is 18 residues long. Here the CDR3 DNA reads TGTGCCAGCAGTTTTCTACTCGGTTGGGGCAGGGAGAACACTGAAGCTTTCTTT. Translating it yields CASSFLLGWGRENTEAFF.

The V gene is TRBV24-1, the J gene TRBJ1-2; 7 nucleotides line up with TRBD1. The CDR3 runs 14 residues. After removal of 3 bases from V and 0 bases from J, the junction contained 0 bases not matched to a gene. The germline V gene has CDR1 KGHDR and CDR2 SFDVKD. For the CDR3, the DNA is TGTGCCACCAGTGATGGGACAGCTAACTATGGCTACACCTTC. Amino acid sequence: CATSDGTANYGYTF.

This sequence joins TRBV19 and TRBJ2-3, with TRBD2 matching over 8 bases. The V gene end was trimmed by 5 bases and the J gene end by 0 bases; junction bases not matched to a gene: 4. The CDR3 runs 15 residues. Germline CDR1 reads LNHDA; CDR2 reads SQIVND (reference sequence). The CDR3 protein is CASSPRLASTDTQYF. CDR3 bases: TGTGCCAGTAGTCCACGACTAGCGAGCACAGATACGCAGTATTTT. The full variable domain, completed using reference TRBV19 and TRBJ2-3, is DGGITQSPKYLFRKEGQNVTLSCEQNLNHDAMYWYRQDPGQGLRLIYYSQIVNDFQKGDIAEGYSVSREKKESFPLTVTSAQKNPTAFYLCASSPRLASTDTQYFGPGTRLTVL.

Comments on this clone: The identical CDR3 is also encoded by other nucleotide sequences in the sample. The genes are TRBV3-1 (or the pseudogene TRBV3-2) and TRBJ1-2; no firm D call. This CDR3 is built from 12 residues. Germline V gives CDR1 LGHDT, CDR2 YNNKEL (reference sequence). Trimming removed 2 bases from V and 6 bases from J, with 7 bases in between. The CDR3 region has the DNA TGTGCCAGCAGCCAAAACAGAGATGGCTACACCTTC. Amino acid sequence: CASSQNRDGYTF.

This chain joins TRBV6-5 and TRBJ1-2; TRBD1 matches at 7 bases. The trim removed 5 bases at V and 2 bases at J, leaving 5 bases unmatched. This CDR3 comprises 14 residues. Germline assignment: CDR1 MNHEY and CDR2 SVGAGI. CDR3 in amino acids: CASSLGQRNYGYTF. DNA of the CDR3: TGTGCCAGCAGTCTGGGACAGAGAAACTATGGCTACACCTTC.

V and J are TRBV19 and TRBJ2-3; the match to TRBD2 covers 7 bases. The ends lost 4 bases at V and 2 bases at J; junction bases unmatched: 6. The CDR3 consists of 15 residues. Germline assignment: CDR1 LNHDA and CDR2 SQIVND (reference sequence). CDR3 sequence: CASSTAGAATDTQYF. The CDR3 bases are TGTGCCAGTAGTACCGCGGGAGCCGCCACAGATACGCAGTATTTT.

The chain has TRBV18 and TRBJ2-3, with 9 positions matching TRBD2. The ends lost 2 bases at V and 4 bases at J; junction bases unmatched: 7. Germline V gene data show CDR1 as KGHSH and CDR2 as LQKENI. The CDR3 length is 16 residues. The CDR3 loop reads CASSPSSGGSADTQYF. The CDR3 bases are TGTGCCAGCTCACCAAGTAGCGGGGGCAGTGCAGATACGCAGTATTTT.

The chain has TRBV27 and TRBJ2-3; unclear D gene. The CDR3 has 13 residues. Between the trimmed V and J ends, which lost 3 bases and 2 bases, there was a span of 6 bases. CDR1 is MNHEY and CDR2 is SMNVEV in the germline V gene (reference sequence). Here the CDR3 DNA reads TGTGCCAGCAGTTTTGCTAACACAGATACGCAGTATTTT. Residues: CASSFANTDTQYF.

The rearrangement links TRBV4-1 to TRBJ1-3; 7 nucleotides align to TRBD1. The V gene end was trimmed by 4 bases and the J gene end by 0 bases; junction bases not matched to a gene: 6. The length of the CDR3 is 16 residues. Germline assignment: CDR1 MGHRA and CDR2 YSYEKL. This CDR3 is CASSRGQADSGNTIYF. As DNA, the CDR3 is TGCGCCAGCAGCCGCGGACAGGCCGACTCTGGAAACACCATATATTTT.

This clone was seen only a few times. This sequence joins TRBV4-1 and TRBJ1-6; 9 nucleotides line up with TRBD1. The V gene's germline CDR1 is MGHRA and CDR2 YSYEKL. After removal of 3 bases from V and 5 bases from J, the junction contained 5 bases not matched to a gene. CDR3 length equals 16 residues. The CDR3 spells CASSHAWTGDNSPLHF. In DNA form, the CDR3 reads TGCGCCAGCAGCCACGCCTGGACAGGGGATAATTCACCCCTCCACTTT.

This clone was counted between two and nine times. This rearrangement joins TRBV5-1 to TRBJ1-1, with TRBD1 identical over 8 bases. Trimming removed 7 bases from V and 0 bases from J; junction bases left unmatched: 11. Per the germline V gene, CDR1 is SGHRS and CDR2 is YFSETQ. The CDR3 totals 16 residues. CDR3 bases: TGCGCCAGCTCATGGACAGGGCGCCTTATGAACACTGAAGCTTTCTTT. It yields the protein CASSWTGRLMNTEAFF.

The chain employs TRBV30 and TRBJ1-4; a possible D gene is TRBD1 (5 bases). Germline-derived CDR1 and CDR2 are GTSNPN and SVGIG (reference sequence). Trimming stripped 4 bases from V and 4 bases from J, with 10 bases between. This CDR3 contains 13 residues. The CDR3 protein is CAWNGHFNEKLFF. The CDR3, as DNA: TGTGCCTGGAATGGACATTTTAATGAAAAACTGTTTTTT.

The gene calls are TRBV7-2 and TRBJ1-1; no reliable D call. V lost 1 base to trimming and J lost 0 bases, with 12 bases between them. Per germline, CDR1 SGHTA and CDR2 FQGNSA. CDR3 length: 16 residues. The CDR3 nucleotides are TGTGCCAGCAGCTTAGGAGGGCCCGTGGTGAACACTGAAGCTTTCTTT. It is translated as CASSLGGPVVNTEAFF.

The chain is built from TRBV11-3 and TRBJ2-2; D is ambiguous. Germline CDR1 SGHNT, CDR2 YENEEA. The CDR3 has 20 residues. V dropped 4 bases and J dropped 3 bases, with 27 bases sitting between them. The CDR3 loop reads CASSSSYGSSGEKDTGELFF. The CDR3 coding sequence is TGTGCCAGCAGCTCCTCGTACGGAAGCTCCGGAGAAAAGGACACCGGGGAGCTGTTTTTT.